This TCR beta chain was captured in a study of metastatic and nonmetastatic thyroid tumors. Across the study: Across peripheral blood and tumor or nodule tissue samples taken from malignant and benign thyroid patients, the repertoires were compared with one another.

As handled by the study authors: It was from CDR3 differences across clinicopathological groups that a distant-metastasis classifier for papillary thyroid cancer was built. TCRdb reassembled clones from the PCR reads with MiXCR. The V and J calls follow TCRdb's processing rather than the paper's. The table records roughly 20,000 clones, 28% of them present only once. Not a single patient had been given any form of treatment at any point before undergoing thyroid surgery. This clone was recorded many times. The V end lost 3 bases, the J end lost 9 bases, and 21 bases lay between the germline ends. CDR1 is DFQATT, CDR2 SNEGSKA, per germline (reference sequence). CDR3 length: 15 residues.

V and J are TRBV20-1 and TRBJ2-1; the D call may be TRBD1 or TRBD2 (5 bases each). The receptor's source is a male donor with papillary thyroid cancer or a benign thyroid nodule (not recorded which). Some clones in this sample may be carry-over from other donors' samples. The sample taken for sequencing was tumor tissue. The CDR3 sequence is CSASPGGTGFGEQFF. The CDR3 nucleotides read TGCAGTGCTAGTCCCGGTGGGACCGGATTCGGTGAGCAGTTCTTC.